This T cell receptor beta chain was identified during a study of shared clonotypes between healthy human individuals. Points from the study as a whole: A small donor pool kept down the genetic and exposure-history diversity that was represented.

Generated by immunoSEQ multiplex PCR, the TCRdb table keeps only in-frame clones and is missing some. The data show millions of clones, 90% to 95% seen once. Worth noting for this clone: The antigen is not known.

CDR3 length equals 13 residues. The V end was cut by 4 bases, the J end by 4 bases, with 10 bases between. The germline gives CDR1 SGHAT, CDR2 FQNNGV. The clonotype was recovered from a man aged 18 to 29 in good health. Sequences were obtained from naive CD4+ T cells sorted from blood. This sample's subset: CD45RA+ positively selected. The chain links TRBV11-2 to TRBJ1-2; no firm D call. This CDR3 is CASSSILGYGYTF. The CDR3 DNA reads TGTGCCAGCAGCTCCATCCTAGGCTATGGCTACACCTTC.